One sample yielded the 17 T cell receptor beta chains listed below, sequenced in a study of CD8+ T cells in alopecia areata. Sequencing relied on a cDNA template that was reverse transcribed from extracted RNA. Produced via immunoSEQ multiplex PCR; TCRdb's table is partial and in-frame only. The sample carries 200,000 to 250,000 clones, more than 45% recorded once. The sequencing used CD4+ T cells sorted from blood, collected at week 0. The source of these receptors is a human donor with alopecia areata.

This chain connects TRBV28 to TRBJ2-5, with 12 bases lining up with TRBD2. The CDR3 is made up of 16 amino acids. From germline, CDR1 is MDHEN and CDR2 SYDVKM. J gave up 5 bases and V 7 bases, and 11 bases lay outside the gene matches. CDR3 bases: TGTGCCAGCATTCCATCGACTAGCGGGAGACTGGAGACCCAGTACTTC. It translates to CASIPSTSGRLETQYF.

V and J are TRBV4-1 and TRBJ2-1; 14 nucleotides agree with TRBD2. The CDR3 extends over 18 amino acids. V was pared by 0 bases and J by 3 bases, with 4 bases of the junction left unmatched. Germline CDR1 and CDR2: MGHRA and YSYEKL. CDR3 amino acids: CASSQDGLAGGGYNEQFF. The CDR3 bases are TGCGCCAGCAGCCAAGACGGACTAGCGGGAGGAGGCTACAATGAGCAGTTCTTC.

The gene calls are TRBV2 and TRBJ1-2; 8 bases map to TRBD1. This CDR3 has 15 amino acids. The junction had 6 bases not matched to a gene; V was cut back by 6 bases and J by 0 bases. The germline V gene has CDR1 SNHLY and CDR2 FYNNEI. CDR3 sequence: CASSGTGLTNYGYTF. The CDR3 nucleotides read TGTGCCAGCAGCGGGACAGGCCTCACTAACTATGGCTACACCTTC.

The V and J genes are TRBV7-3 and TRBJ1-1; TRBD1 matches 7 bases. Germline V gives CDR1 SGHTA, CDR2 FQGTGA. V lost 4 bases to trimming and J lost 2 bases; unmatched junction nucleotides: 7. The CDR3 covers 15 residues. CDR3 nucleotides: TGTGCCAGCAGCTCTCCCGGGACAGCCAACACTGAAGCTTTCTTT. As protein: CASSSPGTANTEAFF.

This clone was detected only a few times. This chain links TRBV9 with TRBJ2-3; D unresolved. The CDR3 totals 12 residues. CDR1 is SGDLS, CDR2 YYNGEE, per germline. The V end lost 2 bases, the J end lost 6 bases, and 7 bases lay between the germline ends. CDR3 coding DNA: TGTGCCAGCAGCGTCCAACAGGATACGCAGTATTTT. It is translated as CASSVQQDTQYF. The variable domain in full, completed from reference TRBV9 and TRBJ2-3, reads DSGVTQTPKHLITATGQRVTLRCSPRSGDLSVYWYQQSLDQGLQFLIQYYNGEERAKGNILERFSAQQFPDLHSELNLSSLELGDSALYFCASSVQQDTQYFGPGTRLTVL.

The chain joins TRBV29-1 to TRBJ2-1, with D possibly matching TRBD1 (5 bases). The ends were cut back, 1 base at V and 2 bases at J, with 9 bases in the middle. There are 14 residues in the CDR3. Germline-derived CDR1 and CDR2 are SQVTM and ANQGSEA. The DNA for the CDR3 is TGCAGCGTTGAAGTAACAGGAACCTACAATGAGCAGTTCTTC. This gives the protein CSVEVTGTYNEQFF.

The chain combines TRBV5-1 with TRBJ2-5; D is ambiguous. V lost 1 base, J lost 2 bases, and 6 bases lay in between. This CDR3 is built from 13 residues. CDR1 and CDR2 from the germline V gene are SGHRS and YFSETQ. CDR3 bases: TGCGCCAGCAGCTTGTCCTCGCAAGAGACCCAGTACTTC. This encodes CASSLSSQETQYF.

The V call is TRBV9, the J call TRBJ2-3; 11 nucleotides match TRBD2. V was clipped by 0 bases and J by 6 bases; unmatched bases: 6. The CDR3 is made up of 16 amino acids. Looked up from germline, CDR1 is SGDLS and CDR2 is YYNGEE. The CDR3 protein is CASSVAPSGRRDTQYF. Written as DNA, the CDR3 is TGTGCCAGCAGCGTAGCCCCTAGCGGGAGGAGGGATACGCAGTATTTT.

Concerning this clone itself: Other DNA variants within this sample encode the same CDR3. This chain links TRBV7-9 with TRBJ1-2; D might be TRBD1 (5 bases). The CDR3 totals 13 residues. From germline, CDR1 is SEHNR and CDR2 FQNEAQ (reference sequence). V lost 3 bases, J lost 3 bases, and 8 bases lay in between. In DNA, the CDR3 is TGTGCCAGCAGCTTGGCGGGGGACTATGGCTACACCTTC. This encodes CASSLAGDYGYTF.

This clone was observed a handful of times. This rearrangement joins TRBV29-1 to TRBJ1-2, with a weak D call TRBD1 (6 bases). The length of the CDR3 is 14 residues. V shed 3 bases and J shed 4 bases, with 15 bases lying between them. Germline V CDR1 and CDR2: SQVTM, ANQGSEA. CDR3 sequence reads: CSVDLGGSGYGYTF. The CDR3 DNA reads TGCAGCGTTGACTTGGGGGGCTCAGGCTATGGCTACACCTTC.

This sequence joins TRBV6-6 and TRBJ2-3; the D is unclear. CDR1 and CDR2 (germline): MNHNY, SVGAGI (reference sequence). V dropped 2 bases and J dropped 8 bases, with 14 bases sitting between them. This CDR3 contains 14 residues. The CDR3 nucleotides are TGTGCCAGCAGTTACGGTGGACCCAGTTCTACGCAGTATTTT. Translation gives CASSYGGPSSTQYF.

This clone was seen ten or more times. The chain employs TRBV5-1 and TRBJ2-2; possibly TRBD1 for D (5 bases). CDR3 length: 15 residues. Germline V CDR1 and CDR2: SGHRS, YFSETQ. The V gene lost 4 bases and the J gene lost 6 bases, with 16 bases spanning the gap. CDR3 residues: CASSVNPGSAGELFF. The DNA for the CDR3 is TGCGCCAGCAGCGTGAACCCAGGGTCGGCCGGGGAGCTGTTTTTT.

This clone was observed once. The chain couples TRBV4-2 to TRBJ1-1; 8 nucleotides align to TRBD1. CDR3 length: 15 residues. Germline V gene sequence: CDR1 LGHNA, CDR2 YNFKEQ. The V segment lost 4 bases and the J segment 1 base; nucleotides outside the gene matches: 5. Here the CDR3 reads CASSLGQGTNTEAFF. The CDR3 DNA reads TGTGCCAGCAGCCTTGGACAGGGAACGAACACTGAAGCTTTCTTT.

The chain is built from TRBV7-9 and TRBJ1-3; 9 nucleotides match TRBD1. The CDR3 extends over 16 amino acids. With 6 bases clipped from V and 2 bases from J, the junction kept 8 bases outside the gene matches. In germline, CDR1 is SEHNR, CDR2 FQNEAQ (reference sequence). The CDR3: CASSPKGQGTGNTIYF. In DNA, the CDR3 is TGTGCCAGCAGTCCTAAAGGACAGGGGACTGGAAACACCATATATTTT.

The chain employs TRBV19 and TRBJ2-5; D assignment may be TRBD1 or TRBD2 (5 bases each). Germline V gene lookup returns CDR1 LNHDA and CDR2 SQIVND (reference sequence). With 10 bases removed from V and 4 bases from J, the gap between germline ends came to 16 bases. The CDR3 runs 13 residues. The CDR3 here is CATSGWDGETQYF. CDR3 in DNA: TGTGCCACCTCCGGATGGGACGGAGAGACCCAGTACTTC.

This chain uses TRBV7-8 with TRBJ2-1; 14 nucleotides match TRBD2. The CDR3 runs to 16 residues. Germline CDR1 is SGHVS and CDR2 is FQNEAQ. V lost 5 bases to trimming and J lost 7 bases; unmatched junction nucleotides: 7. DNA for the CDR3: TGTGCCAGCAGCCCCCGACTAGCGGGAGGGCCGAATGAGCAGTTCTTC. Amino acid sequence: CASSPRLAGGPNEQFF.

As DNA, the CDR3 is TGTGCCTGGAGTGACAGCATGAACACTGAAGCTTTCTTT. It translates to CAWSDSMNTEAFF. V is TRBV30 and J is TRBJ1-1; D not resolved. This CDR3 has 13 residues. The V gene's germline CDR1 is GTSNPN and CDR2 SVGIG (reference sequence). Trimming removed 1 base at V and 0 bases at J, with 6 bases between. The full variable domain, its missing parts supplied by reference TRBV30 and TRBJ1-1, is SQTIHQWPATLVQPVGSPLSLECTVEGTSNPNLYWYRQAAGRGLQLLFYSVGIGQISSEVPQNLSASRPQDRQFILSSKKLLLSDSGFYLCAWSDSMNTEAFFGQGTRLTVV.